The text below deals with one T cell receptor beta chain. The data originate from a study of blood T cell repertoires in COVID-19. Trimming removed 3 bases at V and 4 bases at J, with 16 bases between. The CDR3 totals 15 residues. Looked up from germline, CDR1 is SGHRS and CDR2 is YFSETQ. Only in-frame clones appear in the TCRdb table, and some are missing; sequencing was by immunoSEQ multiplex PCR. Among over 200,000 clones listed, more than 75% were seen once. The sequenced material came from peripheral blood. The rearrangement joins TRBV5-1 to TRBJ2-5; tentative D call: TRBD2 (5 bases). This receptor was identified in a man in his forties with active or convalescent COVID-19. CDR3 loop: CASSSGVQARETQYF. The CDR3 DNA reads TGCGCCAGCAGCTCCGGGGTTCAGGCCAGAGAGACCCAGTACTTC.